These 26 T cell receptor beta chains originate from one sample sequenced in a study (dated by TCRdb to 2015 to 2016). Library preparation used RT-PCR. The sequencer listed for this sample is Illumina MiSeq. Through fastp at Q25 and MiXCR, TCRdb rebuilt clones from the public reads, retaining in-frame beta chains. Rows are combined by CDR3 protein, so each entry shows the most common genes and DNA. Within this sample are about 680,000 distinct CDR3 sequences, with 14% of them counted one time only. The ten top clones hold roughly 3.9% of the sample. The material sequenced was memory CD4+ T cells from blood. These receptors all come from a female donor in good health, serving as a healthy control.

The chain couples TRBV20-1 to TRBJ2-1, with D unresolved. Trimming removed 6 bases from V and 7 bases from J, with 16 bases in between. The CDR3 runs to 13 residues. Germline loops: CDR1 DFQATT, CDR2 SNEGSKA (reference sequence). For the CDR3, the DNA is TGCAGTGCCTTTGACACTGGGATGAATGAGCAGTTCTTC. Translating it yields CSAFDTGMNEQFF.

This clonotype was counted a few times. The J gene is TRBJ1-2, the V gene TRBV5-1; a weak D match, TRBD1 (6 bases). The germline CDR1 and CDR2 sequences are SGHRS and YFSETQ. Trimming took 7 bases from V and 8 from J, leaving 18 bases between them. The CDR3 runs 13 residues. Here the CDR3 DNA reads TGCGCCAGCTTGTCAGGGGCCCAGGGCGGCTACACCTTC. Protein product: CASLSGAQGGYTF.

This clonotype appeared a few times. Here the CDR3 reads CASRSLAGPSSYEQYF. The CDR3 DNA is TGCGCCAGCAGATCCTTAGCGGGACCGAGCTCCTACGAGCAGTACTTC. The rearrangement joins TRBV4-1 to TRBJ2-7, with 8 bases fitting TRBD2. V lost 6 bases and J lost 0; bases outside the gene matches: 10. Germline CDR1 and CDR2: MGHRA and YSYEKL. The CDR3 has 16 amino acids.

This clonotype is a singleton in its sample. A read error is possible here, since a much larger clone lies one base away. V is TRBV5-5 and J is TRBJ1-3, with TRBD1 as a possible D gene (6 bases). In germline, CDR1 is SGHKS, CDR2 YYEKEE (reference sequence). The CDR3 totals 14 residues. The CDR3 region is CASSLSQGGSTTYF. The CDR3 coding sequence is TGTGCCAGCAGCTTGTCACAGGGAGGTAGCACCACATATTTT.

Ten or more counts support this clonotype. The chain has TRBV6-8 and TRBJ2-7; D call uncertain. Germline CDR1 reads MNHGY; CDR2 reads SAAAGT. V dropped 6 bases and J dropped 2 bases, with 14 bases sitting between them. There are 14 residues in the CDR3. CDR3 in amino acids: CASRTRAPAYEQYF. Written as DNA, the CDR3 is TGTGCCAGCAGGACGCGCGCCCCAGCCTACGAGCAGTACTTC.

This clonotype has more than one count but fewer than ten. The chain carries TRBV5-1 and TRBJ1-2; D is ambiguous. Germline values: CDR1 SGHRS, CDR2 YFSETQ. Trimming stripped 0 bases from V and 4 bases from J, with 10 bases between. The CDR3 contains 14 residues. The CDR3 nucleotides are TGCGCCAGCAGCTTGGAAATTCGACTCTATGGCTACACCTTC. Its protein product is CASSLEIRLYGYTF. Variable domain in full (rest from reference TRBV5-1 and TRBJ1-2): KAGVTQTPRYLIKTRGQQVTLSCSPISGHRSVSWYQQTPGQGLQFLFEYFSETQRNKGNFPGRFSGRQFSNSRSEMNVSTLELGDSALYLCASSLEIRLYGYTFGSGTRLTVV.

Many counts were recorded for this clonotype. This chain connects TRBV20-1 to TRBJ2-2, with D perhaps TRBD1 (5 bases). CDR3 length: 16 residues. Germline CDR1 is DFQATT and CDR2 is SNEGSKA (reference sequence). Trimming pared 2 bases from V and 5 bases from J, leaving 18 bases between. The CDR3: CSARPPGQGYTGELFF. CDR3 DNA sequence: TGCAGTGCTAGACCCCCTGGCCAGGGATATACCGGGGAGCTGTTTTTT.

The chain is built from TRBV6-1 and TRBJ1-4; the match to TRBD1 covers 8 bases. The ends lost 4 bases at V and 8 bases at J; junction bases unmatched: 9. The CDR3 consists of 15 residues. CDR1 and CDR2 (germline): MNHNS, SASEGT. CDR3: CASSARGRGQEKLFF. The DNA for the CDR3 is TGTGCCAGCAGTGCCCGCGGCAGGGGGCAAGAAAAACTGTTTTTT.

This clonotype was seen a few times. The CDR3 DNA reads TGTGCCAGCAGTGCCCCGGGGGGGAATTCACCCCTCCACTTT. Encoded protein: CASSAPGGNSPLHF. V and J are TRBV28 and TRBJ1-6; maybe TRBD1 (5 bases). Germline-derived CDR1 and CDR2 are MDHEN and SYDVKM. V gave up 5 bases and J gave up 7 bases, with 12 bases separating them. The CDR3 covers 14 residues.

This clonotype was counted many times. At one of its ends the junction is not consistent with the germline gene, which may arise from a read error. The J gene is TRBJ1-2, the V gene TRBV18, with D possibly matching TRBD1 (5 bases). The V gene's germline CDR1 is KGHSH and CDR2 LQKENI. CDR3 length equals 14 residues. The CDR3 is CASSPLRDSNILDF. The CDR3 DNA is TGTGCCAGCTCACCATTACGGGACTCCAACATATTGGACTTC.

Many counts were recorded for this clonotype. The V call is TRBV11-1, the J call TRBJ2-7, with TRBD2 matching 10 bases. V shed 5 bases, J shed 7 bases, and the junction held 14 bases outside the gene matches. Germline CDR1 and CDR2: SGHAT and FQDESV (reference sequence). This CDR3 is 16 amino acids long. The CDR3 nucleotides read TGTGCCAGCAGCCCCGGCGAGCGGGGGGGCTTCGGAGAGCAGTACTTC. It is translated as CASSPGERGGFGEQYF.

The chain is built from TRBV20-1 and TRBJ2-3; D uncertain. This CDR3 spans 14 amino acids. Germline-derived CDR1 and CDR2 are DFQATT and SNEGSKA (reference sequence). With 3 bases removed from V and 5 bases from J, the gap between germline ends came to 15 bases. CDR3 protein: CSARVRYVVDTQYF. CDR3 nucleotides: TGCAGTGCTAGGGTTCGGTATGTGGTAGATACGCAGTATTTT.

This chain connects TRBV12-3 or TRBV12-4 to TRBJ1-3; D perhaps matches TRBD1 (5 bases). Trimming left V 6 bases short and J 2 bases short, with 20 bases between. This CDR3 is built from 17 residues. CDR3 bases: TGTGCCAGCAGACCTATAAACCAGGGATATGCTGGAAACACCATATATTTT. Its protein is CASRPINQGYAGNTIYF.

There are many counts of this clonotype. The V gene is TRBV2, the J gene TRBJ2-7, with D maybe TRBD2 (6 bases). The germline gives CDR1 SNHLY, CDR2 FYNNEI. Deletions cut 5 bases from V and 5 bases from J, with 10 bases between. This CDR3 region has 12 residues. In DNA form, the CDR3 reads TGTGCCAGCAGTTACACGGGGGACGAGCAGTACTTC. Translation gives CASSYTGDEQYF.

This clonotype was seen a few times. The chain combines TRBV10-3 with TRBJ1-4; no definite D call. With 2 bases removed from V and 8 bases from J, the gap between germline ends came to 6 bases. The CDR3 totals 12 residues. Germline CDR1 is ENHRY and CDR2 is SYGVKD. The CDR3: CAISEVREKLFF. Here the CDR3 DNA reads TGTGCCATCAGTGAGGTCCGAGAAAAACTGTTTTTT.

The V call is TRBV20-1, the J call TRBJ1-6; D ambiguous. From germline, CDR1 is DFQATT and CDR2 SNEGSKA (reference sequence). Trimming removed 0 bases from V and 11 bases from J, with 14 bases in between. This CDR3 comprises 14 residues. CDR3 bases: TGCAGTGCTAGAGATAATACGGGAACGACACCCCTCCACTTT. It specifies CSARDNTGTTPLHF.

J is TRBJ2-1 and V is TRBV20-1, with 9 bases matching TRBD2. Germline trimming cut 3 bases from V and 7 bases from J; bases unmatched to any gene: 16. Germline V CDR1 and CDR2: DFQATT, SNEGSKA (reference sequence). The CDR3 has 17 residues. CDR3 loop: CSASQGVGGRAGNEQFF. CDR3 bases: TGCAGTGCTAGTCAGGGGGTTGGCGGGAGGGCCGGAAATGAGCAGTTCTTC.

This clonotype was seen only a few times. The rearrangement uses TRBV6-1 and TRBJ2-7, with 9 bases matching TRBD1. Germline loops: CDR1 MNHNS, CDR2 SASEGT. Losses at the gene ends were 5 bases for V and 3 bases for J; bases not matched to a gene: 5. The CDR3 is 14 amino acids. CDR3 protein: CASSRTGVIYEQYF. As DNA, the CDR3 is TGTGCCAGCAGTCGGACAGGGGTCATCTACGAGCAGTACTTC.

This clonotype was detected many times. DNA of the CDR3: TGTGCCAGCAGCTTGTACGGGACAGGGGGGGAGCAGTACTTC. Translation gives CASSLYGTGGEQYF. The rearrangement uses TRBV5-4 and TRBJ2-7; 11 nucleotides match TRBD1. The CDR3 has 14 amino acids. Germline CDR1 reads SGHNT; CDR2 reads YYREEE (reference sequence). The trim removed 1 base at V and 7 bases at J, leaving 4 bases unmatched.

This clonotype has just one count. A single base separates this from a much larger clone, so it may be a read error. The V call is TRBV7-8, the J call TRBJ1-1; 9 bases agree with TRBD1. The germline V gene encodes CDR1 SGHVS and CDR2 FQNEAQ. The CDR3 is 12 amino acids. The CDR3 nucleotides read TGTGCCAGCAGCCGGGACAGGGAAGAAGCTTTATTT. Translation gives CASSRDREEALF.

This clonotype was seen repeatedly, ten times or more. The gene calls are TRBV29-1 and TRBJ1-1; D is undetermined. The germline V gene encodes CDR1 SQVTM and CDR2 ANQGSEA. V was trimmed by 0 bases and J by 4 bases, leaving 6 bases between them. This CDR3 comprises 12 residues. CDR3 coding DNA: TGCAGCGTTGAAGAAAGTACCACTGAAGCTTTCTTT. Encoded protein: CSVEESTTEAFF.

The gene calls are TRBV18 and TRBJ1-4; D is ambiguous. The CDR3 has 13 residues. Germline V CDR1 and CDR2: KGHSH, LQKENI. Trimming took off 4 bases at V and 8 bases at J, with 11 bases between the two ends. CDR3 residues: CASSREEAEKLFF. The CDR3 coding sequence is TGTGCCAGCTCACGCGAAGAGGCCGAAAAACTGTTTTTT. Based on the CDR3 plus reference TRBV18 and TRBJ1-4, the full variable domain is NAGVMQNPRHLVRRRGQEARLRCSPMKGHSHVYWYRQLPEEGLKFMVYLQKENIIDESGMPKERFSAEFPKEGPSILRIQQVVRGDSAAYFCASSREEAEKLFFGSGTQLSVL.

This clonotype has just a few counts. V usage is TRBV7-8 and J usage is TRBJ2-7; D possibly corresponds to TRBD1 (6 bases). The V gene lost 3 bases and the J gene lost 0 bases, with 12 bases spanning the gap. The CDR3 has 15 amino acids. Germline CDR1 reads SGHVS; CDR2 reads FQNEAQ. The CDR3 nucleotides read TGTGCCAGCAGCTTCCCACAGGGTTCCTCCTACGAGCAGTACTTC. Its protein is CASSFPQGSSYEQYF.

This clonotype was seen only a few times. This rearrangement joins TRBV30 to TRBJ1-1; no firm D call. The V gene lost 4 bases and the J gene lost 0 bases, with 9 bases spanning the gap. The germline V gene encodes CDR1 GTSNPN and CDR2 SVGIG (reference sequence). The CDR3 is 13 residues long. CDR3 nucleotides: TGTGCCTGGACCCGCGGGTTGAACACTGAAGCTTTCTTT. It translates to CAWTRGLNTEAFF.

This clonotype has more than one count but fewer than ten. The chain recombines TRBV6-5 with TRBJ1-2, with 10 nucleotides matching TRBD1. With V trimmed by 4 bases and J by 7 bases, 6 bases remained unmatched. CDR3 length: 14 amino acids. Germline CDR1 reads MNHEY; CDR2 reads SVGAGI. CDR3 sequence: CASSSRDRGGGYTF. The CDR3 DNA sequence: TGTGCCAGCAGTTCCCGGGACAGGGGTGGTGGCTACACCTTC.

This clonotype was seen only a few times. The chain couples TRBV9 to TRBJ2-7, with no clear D. The germline V gene encodes CDR1 SGDLS and CDR2 YYNGEE. The CDR3 is 14 amino acids. V was pared by 7 bases and J by 0 bases, with 14 bases between. In nucleotides, the CDR3 is TGTGCCAGCGGGGTGGAACCTAACTCCTACGAGCAGTACTTC. Protein sequence: CASGVEPNSYEQYF.